What follows are 17 T cell receptor beta chains derived from one specimen sequenced in a study of OX40 agonist ivuxolimab in advanced cancers. Here immunoSEQ multiplex PCR was the method, and the copy in TCRdb shows in-frame clones only, minus some. The data show 35,000 to 45,000 clones, 70% to 90% seen once. Sequences were derived from CD4+ or CD8+ T cells sorted from blood, sampled in a trial of the OX40 agonist ivuxolimab. These receptors came from an adult with an advanced solid tumor such as melanoma, head and neck, liver or kidney cancer.

This rearrangement joins TRBV9 to TRBJ2-6; D is perhaps TRBD1 or TRBD2 (5 bases each). This CDR3 region has 16 residues. The germline V gene encodes CDR1 SGDLS and CDR2 YYNGEE. Trimming pared 3 bases from V and 3 bases from J, leaving 13 bases between. The CDR3 nucleotides are TGTGCCAGCAGCGCCGGACGGGGCGGTGGGGCCAACGTCCTGACTTTC. Translation: CASSAGRGGGANVLTF.

This clone was counted only a few times. The chain uses TRBV7-3 and TRBJ1-1; D is uncertain. Germline CDR1 SGHTA, CDR2 FQGTGA. Trimming took off 5 bases at V and 1 base at J, with 8 bases between the two ends. This CDR3 has 13 residues. CDR3 sequence reads: CASSVWGNTEAFF. In DNA, the CDR3 is TGTGCCAGCAGCGTATGGGGGAACACTGAAGCTTTCTTT. Full variable domain (outside the CDR3, taken from reference TRBV7-3 and TRBJ1-1): GAGVSQTPSNKVTEKGKYVELRCDPISGHTALYWYRQSLGQGPEFLIYFQGTGAADDSGLPNDRFFAVRPEGSVSTLKIQRTERGDSAVYLCASSVWGNTEAFFGQGTRLTVV.

This chain joins TRBV4-3 and TRBJ1-1, with D hard to call. V lost 6 bases and J lost 1, with 6 bases in between. CDR3 length equals 12 residues. The germline gives CDR1 LGHNA, CDR2 YSLEER. CDR3 loop: CASREENTEAFF. In DNA, the CDR3 is TGCGCCAGCAGAGAGGAGAACACTGAAGCTTTCTTT.

The rearrangement uses TRBV7-9 and TRBJ2-5, with a weak D call TRBD2 (5 bases). Between the trimmed V and J ends, which lost 4 bases and 1 base, there was a span of 13 bases. Germline V gene sequence: CDR1 SEHNR, CDR2 FQNEAQ (reference sequence). The CDR3 consists of 15 residues. As DNA, the CDR3 is TGTGCCAGCAGCTCCATACTAGAGTTCCAAGAGACCCAGTACTTC. Protein product: CASSSILEFQETQYF.

The chain has TRBV5-1 and TRBJ2-7, with D possibly TRBD1 on 5 matching bases. Looked up from germline, CDR1 is SGHRS and CDR2 is YFSETQ. This CDR3 has 14 amino acids. Between the trimmed V and J ends, which lost 3 bases and 6 bases, there was a span of 16 bases. The CDR3 region is CASSWTSIFGEQYV. The CDR3 region has the DNA TGCGCCAGCAGCTGGACATCAATCTTCGGCGAGCAGTACGTC.

V gene TRBV6-5 combines with J gene TRBJ1-1; D is unresolved. Per germline, CDR1 MNHEY and CDR2 SVGAGI. Between the trimmed V and J ends, which lost 0 bases and 6 bases, there was a span of 8 bases. CDR3 length equals 13 residues. Here the CDR3 reads CASSYSSTAEAFF. The CDR3 DNA follows: TGTGCCAGCAGTTACTCGAGTACCGCTGAAGCTTTCTTT.

The chain recombines TRBV19 with TRBJ1-1; D may be TRBD1 (5 bases). In germline, CDR1 is LNHDA, CDR2 SQIVND (reference sequence). This CDR3 comprises 14 residues. Trimming stripped 0 bases from V and 3 bases from J, with 8 bases between. CDR3 DNA: TGTGCCAGTAGTATAGAAAGGGGAGACACTGAAGCTTTCTTT. Translating it yields CASSIERGDTEAFF.

The CDR3 is CASSEQGGVQPQHF. DNA for the CDR3: TGTGCCAGCAGCGAACAGGGTGGTGTGCAGCCCCAGCATTTT. This chain joins TRBV9 and TRBJ1-5, with D maybe TRBD1 (6 bases). Germline loops: CDR1 SGDLS, CDR2 YYNGEE. This CDR3 spans 14 amino acids. V was pared by 3 bases and J by 7 bases, with 14 bases between.

The V and J genes are TRBV18 and TRBJ1-6; 9 bases are shared with TRBD1. Trimming took 5 bases from V and 0 from J; bases not matched to a gene: 2. From germline, CDR1 is KGHSH and CDR2 LQKENI. The CDR3 covers 16 residues. The CDR3 DNA is TGTGCCAGCTCAGGACAGGGGAGCTCCTATAATTCACCCCTCCACTTT. Protein: CASSGQGSSYNSPLHF. Together with reference TRBV18 and TRBJ1-6, the CDR3 gives the full variable domain: NAGVMQNPRHLVRRRGQEARLRCSPMKGHSHVYWYRQLPEEGLKFMVYLQKENIIDESGMPKERFSAEFPKEGPSILRIQQVVRGDSAAYFCASSGQGSSYNSPLHFGNGTRLTVT.

This clone appeared a few times. Other DNA sequences from this sample encode an identical CDR3 as well. In DNA form, the CDR3 reads TGTGCCAGCAGTTACCTGGGACAGGGTGACGGAAACACCATATATTTT. The encoded protein is CASSYLGQGDGNTIYF. V and J are TRBV6-5 and TRBJ1-3, with TRBD1 identical over 9 bases. The V segment lost 2 bases and the J segment 4 bases; nucleotides outside the gene matches: 6. Germline lookup yields CDR1 MNHEY and CDR2 SVGAGI. CDR3 size: 16 residues.

This clone was seen a single time. V usage is TRBV6-5 and J usage is TRBJ1-4; no firm D call. The CDR3 spans 13 residues. The ends were cut back, 2 bases at V and 6 bases at J, with 7 bases in the middle. Germline loops: CDR1 MNHEY, CDR2 SVGAGI. The CDR3 region has the DNA TGTGCCAGCAGTTACAGGGAGTATGAAAAACTGTTTTTT. Its translation: CASSYREYEKLFF.

This clone appeared a single time. This chain uses TRBV4-1 with TRBJ2-3; D is unclear. V lost 1 base to trimming and J lost 6 bases, with 5 bases between them. Germline V CDR1 and CDR2: MGHRA, YSYEKL. The CDR3 length is 12 residues. CDR3 residues: CASSQGGDTQYF. CDR3 sequence (DNA): TGCGCCAGCAGCCAAGGTGGGGATACGCAGTATTTT.

The chain is built from TRBV2 and TRBJ2-3, with 8 positions matching TRBD2. This CDR3 is built from 15 residues. V trimming: 10 bases; J trimming: 4 bases; junction bases outside the gene matches: 13. CDR1 is SNHLY and CDR2 is FYNNEI in the germline V gene. Here the CDR3 reads CAILRGTSLSDTQYF. CDR3 coding DNA: TGTGCCATTCTGAGGGGGACTAGTCTCTCAGATACGCAGTATTTT.

This sequence joins TRBV2 and TRBJ1-1; 8 nucleotides match TRBD1. Trimming at V came to 8 bases and at J to 5 bases, leaving 16 bases not matched to a gene. The germline gives CDR1 SNHLY, CDR2 FYNNEI. This CDR3 comprises 16 residues. The CDR3 bases are TGTGCCAGCGGGAGACAGGGGAGTATTCTGTGGACTGAAGCTTTCTTT. Translated: CASGRQGSILWTEAFF.

V usage is TRBV4-1 and J usage is TRBJ2-7; possibly TRBD2 for D (6 bases). This CDR3 region has 15 residues. The germline gives CDR1 MGHRA, CDR2 YSYEKL. V lost 5 bases to trimming and J lost 5 bases, with 19 bases between them. CDR3 amino acids: CASSLSSGTLDEQYF. The CDR3 bases are TGCGCCAGCAGCTTGTCGTCAGGGACTTTGGACGAGCAGTACTTC.

The chain couples TRBV5-4 to TRBJ1-2; no clear D. CDR3 size: 17 residues. V lost 0 bases, J lost 0 bases, and 15 bases lay in between. Germline V gene sequence: CDR1 SGHNT, CDR2 YYREEE (reference sequence). In nucleotides, the CDR3 is TGTGCCAGCAGCTTGGCCGGATGGGCCAGACCTAACTATGGCTACACCTTC. Amino acids: CASSLAGWARPNYGYTF.

V is TRBV4-1 and J is TRBJ2-2; D remains ambiguous. The V gene lost 0 bases and the J gene lost 15 bases, with 20 bases spanning the gap. This CDR3 contains 15 residues. CDR1 is MGHRA, CDR2 YSYEKL, per germline. CDR3 loop: CASSQDPEGPSRMFF. The CDR3 nucleotides read TGCGCCAGCAGCCAAGATCCGGAAGGGCCATCCCGTATGTTTTTT.